Sequencing of this TCR beta chain was carried out in a study of blood T cells in healthy people across ages. Notes on the study in general: Estimates drawn from one million T cells were deemed to understate diversity. Long-lived donors had more naive CD4+ cells and higher diversity than aged donors. A strong correlation was seen between TCR beta diversity and naive T cell percentage.

This clonotype has at least ten counts. What it recognizes is unknown. In each sample, at least 6.5 million PBMCs were isolated. This CDR3 is built from 16 residues. Germline CDR1 SEHNR, CDR2 FQNEAQ (reference sequence). Trimming took off 7 bases at V and 1 base at J, with 19 bases between the two ends. Sample-barcoded 5' priming and a J-beta primer mix drove a second PCR of 7 to 11 cycles. TCRdb reprocessed the 5' RACE reads via MiXCR and lists one record per CDR3 protein. Of 1.5 million to 2 million distinct CDR3 sequences listed, 28% are singletons. V and J are TRBV7-9 and TRBJ2-5; tentatively, D is TRBD2 (6 bases). This receptor was obtained from a woman in her thirties in good health. Sequencing was done on a sample of blood. The CDR3 region has the DNA TGTGCCAGCAACTCTTATCTCGGGGGTACCCAAGAGACCCAGTACTTC. Translating it yields CASNSYLGGTQETQYF.